This T cell receptor (beta chain) was sequenced during a study of blood T cells in healthy people across ages. A second PCR, run for roughly 7 to 11 cycles, used a sample-barcoded 5' primer plus a J-beta primer mix. Via MiXCR, TCRdb re-called the 5' RACE reads, giving one row per CDR3 protein. Of 1,500,000 or so distinct CDR3 sequences detected, roughly 43% appear once; the ten largest clones hold over 3.5%. This clonotype appeared once. The junction departs from germline at one end; a sequencing error may be responsible. The CDR3 covers 12 residues. Germline assignment: CDR1 MNHNY and CDR2 SVGAGI (reference sequence).

The sample consisted of blood. The clonotype originates from a woman younger than 35 in good health. V gene TRBV6-6 combines with J gene TRBJ1-5; no clear D. The DNA of the CDR3 is TGTACCAGCAGTTATGCTGATCAGCCCCAGCATTTT. Its protein is CTSSYADQPQHF.